This T cell receptor beta chain appears in the sequencing data of a study of response to subunit inactivated influenza vaccine. TCRdb re-analysed the RT-PCR reads in MiXCR, keeping a single row per CDR3 protein. Among hundreds of thousands of distinct CDR3 sequences listed, around 18% were seen once. Whole-study findings and limits: Authors suggested few new T cells are recruited by each seasonal influenza vaccination.

As for this clonotype: The target antigen is unknown. Given a much more abundant clone one base away, this may be a read error.

This sequence was found in a man in his forties or fifties who received an inactivated influenza vaccine. The source was PBMCs from blood, collected 5 to 6 days after vaccination.

The CDR3 loop reads CASSLEGSSYKSPLHF. The CDR3 nucleotides are TGCGCCAGCAGCTTGGAAGGGAGCTCCTATAAGTCACCCCTCCACTTT. The rearrangement links TRBV5-1 to TRBJ1-6; D gene uncertain. The CDR3 covers 16 residues. Germline V gene data show CDR1 as SGHRS and CDR2 as YFSETQ.